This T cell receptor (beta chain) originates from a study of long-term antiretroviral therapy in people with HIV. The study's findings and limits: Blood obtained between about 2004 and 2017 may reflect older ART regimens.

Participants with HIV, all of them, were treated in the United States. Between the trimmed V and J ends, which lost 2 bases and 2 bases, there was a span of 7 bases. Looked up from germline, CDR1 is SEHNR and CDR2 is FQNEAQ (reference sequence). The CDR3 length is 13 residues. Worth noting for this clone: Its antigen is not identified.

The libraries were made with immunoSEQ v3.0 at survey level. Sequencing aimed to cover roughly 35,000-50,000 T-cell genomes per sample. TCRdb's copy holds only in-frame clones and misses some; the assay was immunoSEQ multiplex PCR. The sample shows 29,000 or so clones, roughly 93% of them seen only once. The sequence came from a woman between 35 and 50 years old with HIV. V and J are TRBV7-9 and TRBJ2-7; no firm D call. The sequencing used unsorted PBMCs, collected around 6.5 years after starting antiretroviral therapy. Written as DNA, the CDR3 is TGTGCCAGCAGCTTACCTGGTCCCTACGAGCAGTACTTC. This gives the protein CASSLPGPYEQYF.